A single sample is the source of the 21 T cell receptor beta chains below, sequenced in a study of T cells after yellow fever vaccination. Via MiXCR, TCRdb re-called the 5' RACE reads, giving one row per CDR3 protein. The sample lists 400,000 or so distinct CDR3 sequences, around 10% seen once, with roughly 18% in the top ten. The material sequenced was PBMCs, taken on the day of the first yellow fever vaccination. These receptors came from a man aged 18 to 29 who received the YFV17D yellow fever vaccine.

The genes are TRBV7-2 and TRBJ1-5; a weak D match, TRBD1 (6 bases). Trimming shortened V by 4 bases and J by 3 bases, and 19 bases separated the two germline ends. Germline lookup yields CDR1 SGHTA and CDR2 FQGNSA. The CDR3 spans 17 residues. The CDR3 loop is CASSSARRGGSNQPQHF. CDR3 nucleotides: TGTGCCAGCAGCTCAGCTCGGAGGGGGGGTTCCAATCAGCCCCAGCATTTT.

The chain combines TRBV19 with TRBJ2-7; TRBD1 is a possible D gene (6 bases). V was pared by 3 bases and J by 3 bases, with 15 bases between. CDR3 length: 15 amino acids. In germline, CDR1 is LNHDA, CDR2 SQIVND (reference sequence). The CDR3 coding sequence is TGTGCCAGTAGTATGGGGCCCCAACAGGGCTACGAGCAGTACTTC. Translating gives CASSMGPQQGYEQYF.

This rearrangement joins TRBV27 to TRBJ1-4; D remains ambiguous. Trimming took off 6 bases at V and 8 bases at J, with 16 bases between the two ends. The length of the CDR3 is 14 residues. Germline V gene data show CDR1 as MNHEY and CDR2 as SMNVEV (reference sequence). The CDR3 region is CASSPGRAGEKLFF. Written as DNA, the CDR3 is TGTGCCAGCAGCCCCGGGAGGGCTGGGGAAAAACTGTTTTTT.

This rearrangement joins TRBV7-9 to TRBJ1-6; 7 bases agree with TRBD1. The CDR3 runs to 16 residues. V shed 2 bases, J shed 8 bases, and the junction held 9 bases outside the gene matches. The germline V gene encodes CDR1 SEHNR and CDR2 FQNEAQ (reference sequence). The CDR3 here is CASSLSPDRAYSPLHF. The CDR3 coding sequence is TGTGCCAGCAGCTTAAGCCCAGACAGGGCGTATTCACCCCTCCACTTT.

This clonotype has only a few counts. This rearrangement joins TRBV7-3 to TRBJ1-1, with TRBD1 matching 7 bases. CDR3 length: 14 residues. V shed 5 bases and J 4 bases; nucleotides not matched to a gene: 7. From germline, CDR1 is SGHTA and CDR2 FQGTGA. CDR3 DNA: TGTGCCAGCAGCCCAGGGGGTAGAGGCACTGAAGCTTTCTTT. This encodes CASSPGGRGTEAFF.

CDR3 in DNA: TGTGCCAGCAGCTTATTTTTTCGTGGGGGGGCGTCCGCAGATACGCAGTATTTT. Its protein product is CASSLFFRGGASADTQYF. The gene calls are TRBV11-1 and TRBJ2-3, with D possibly TRBD2 on 7 matching bases. Deletions cut 2 bases from V and 4 bases from J, with 22 bases between. There are 18 residues in the CDR3. CDR1 and CDR2 (germline): SGHAT, FQDESV (reference sequence).

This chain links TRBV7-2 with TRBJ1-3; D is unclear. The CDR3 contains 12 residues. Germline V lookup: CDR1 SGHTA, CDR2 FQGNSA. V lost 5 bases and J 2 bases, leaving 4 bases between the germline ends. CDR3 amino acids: CASSHPGNTIYF. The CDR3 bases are TGTGCCAGCAGCCACCCTGGAAACACCATATATTTT. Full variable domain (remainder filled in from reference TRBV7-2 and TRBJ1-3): GAGVSQSPSNKVTEKGKDVELRCDPISGHTALYWYRQSLGQGLEFLIYFQGNSAPDKSGLPSDRFSAERTGGSVSTLTIQRTQQEDSAVYLCASSHPGNTIYFGEGSWLTVV.

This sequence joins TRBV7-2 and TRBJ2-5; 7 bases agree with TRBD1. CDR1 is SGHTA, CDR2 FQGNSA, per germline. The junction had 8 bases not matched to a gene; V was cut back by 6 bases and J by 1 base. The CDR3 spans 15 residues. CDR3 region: CASRKNRGPQETQYF. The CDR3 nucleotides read TGTGCCAGCAGGAAAAACAGGGGCCCCCAAGAGACCCAGTACTTC.

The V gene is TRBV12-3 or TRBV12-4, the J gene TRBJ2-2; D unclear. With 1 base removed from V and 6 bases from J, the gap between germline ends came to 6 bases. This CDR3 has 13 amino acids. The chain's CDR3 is CASSLDIPGELFF. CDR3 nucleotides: TGTGCCAGCAGTTTAGATATACCCGGGGAGCTGTTTTTT.

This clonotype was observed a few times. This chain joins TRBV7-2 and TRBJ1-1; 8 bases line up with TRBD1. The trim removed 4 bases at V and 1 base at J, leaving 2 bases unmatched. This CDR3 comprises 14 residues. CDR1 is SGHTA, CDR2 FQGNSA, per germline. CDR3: CASSSTGANTEAFF. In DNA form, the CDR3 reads TGTGCCAGCAGCTCGACAGGGGCGAACACTGAAGCTTTCTTT.

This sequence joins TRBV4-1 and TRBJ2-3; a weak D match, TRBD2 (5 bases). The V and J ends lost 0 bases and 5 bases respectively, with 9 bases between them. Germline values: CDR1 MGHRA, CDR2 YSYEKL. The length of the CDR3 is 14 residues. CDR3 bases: TGCGCCAGCAGCCAAGATGACCGGGAAGATACGCAGTATTTT. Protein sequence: CASSQDDREDTQYF.

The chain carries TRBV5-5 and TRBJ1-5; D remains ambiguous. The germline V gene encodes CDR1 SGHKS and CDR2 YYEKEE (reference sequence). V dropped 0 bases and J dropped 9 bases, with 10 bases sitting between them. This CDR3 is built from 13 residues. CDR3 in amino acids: CASSLGNQGPQHF. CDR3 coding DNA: TGTGCCAGCAGCTTGGGCAATCAAGGGCCCCAGCATTTT.

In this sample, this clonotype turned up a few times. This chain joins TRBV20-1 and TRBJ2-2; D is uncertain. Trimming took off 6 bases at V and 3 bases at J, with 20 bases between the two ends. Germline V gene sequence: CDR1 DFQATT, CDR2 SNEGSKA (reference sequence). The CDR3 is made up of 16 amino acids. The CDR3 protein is CSARPPLNLDTGELFF. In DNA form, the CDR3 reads TGCAGTGCCCGACCCCCACTAAACCTAGACACCGGGGAGCTGTTTTTT.

CDR3: CASSARGGNEQFF. The CDR3 nucleotides read TGTGCCAGCTCTGCGCGTGGAGGAAATGAGCAGTTCTTC. The rearrangement uses TRBV18 and TRBJ2-1, with D tentatively TRBD2 (5 bases). This CDR3 comprises 13 residues. Trimming cost V 6 bases and J 7 bases, with 13 bases left between them. Germline CDR1 reads KGHSH; CDR2 reads LQKENI.

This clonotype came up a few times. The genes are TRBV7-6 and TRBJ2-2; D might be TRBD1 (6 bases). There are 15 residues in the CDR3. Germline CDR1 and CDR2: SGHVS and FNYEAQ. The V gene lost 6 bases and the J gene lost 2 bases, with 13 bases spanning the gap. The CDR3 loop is CASSSGTYNTGELFF. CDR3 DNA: TGTGCCAGCAGTTCCGGGACATATAACACCGGGGAGCTGTTTTTT. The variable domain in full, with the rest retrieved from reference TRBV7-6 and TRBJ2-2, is GAGVSQSPRYKVTKRGQDVALRCDPISGHVSLYWYRQALGQGPEFLTYFNYEAQQDKSGLPNDRFSAERPEGSISTLTIQRTEQRDSAMYRCASSSGTYNTGELFFGEGSRLTVL.

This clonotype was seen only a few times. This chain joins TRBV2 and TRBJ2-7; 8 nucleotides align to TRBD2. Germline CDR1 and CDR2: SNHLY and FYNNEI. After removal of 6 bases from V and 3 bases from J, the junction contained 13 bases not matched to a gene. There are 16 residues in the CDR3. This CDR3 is CASSDPGRVDRYEQYV. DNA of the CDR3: TGTGCCAGCAGCGACCCCGGGAGGGTGGATCGCTACGAGCAGTACGTC.

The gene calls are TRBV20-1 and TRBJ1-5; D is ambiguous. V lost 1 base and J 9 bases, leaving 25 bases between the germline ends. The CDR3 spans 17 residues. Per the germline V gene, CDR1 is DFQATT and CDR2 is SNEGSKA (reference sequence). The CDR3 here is CSARVPLAAHRESPQHF. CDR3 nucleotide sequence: TGCAGTGCTAGAGTCCCCCTGGCGGCACACCGTGAATCGCCCCAGCATTTT.

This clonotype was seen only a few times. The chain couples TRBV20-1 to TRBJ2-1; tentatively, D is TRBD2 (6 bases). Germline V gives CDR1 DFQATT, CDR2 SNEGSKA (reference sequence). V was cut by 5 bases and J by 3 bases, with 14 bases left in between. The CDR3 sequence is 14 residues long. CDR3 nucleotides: TGCAGTGCTGGGAAGGCCGGGGGCTACAATGAGCAGTTCTTC. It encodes CSAGKAGGYNEQFF.

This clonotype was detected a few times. CDR3 in DNA: TGTGCCAGCAGCTTAGCGGCGGAACGGCCCCAGCATTTT. Translation: CASSLAAERPQHF. The chain couples TRBV7-2 to TRBJ1-5, with unresolved D. Between the trimmed V and J ends, which lost 0 bases and 9 bases, there was a span of 9 bases. CDR1 and CDR2 from the germline V gene are SGHTA and FQGNSA. The CDR3 is 13 residues long.

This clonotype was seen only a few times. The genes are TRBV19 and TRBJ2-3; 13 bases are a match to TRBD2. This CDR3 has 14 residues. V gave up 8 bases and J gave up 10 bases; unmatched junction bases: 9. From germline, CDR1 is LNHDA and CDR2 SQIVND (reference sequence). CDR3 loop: CASSLLAGGPAQYF. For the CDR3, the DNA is TGTGCCAGTTCTCTACTAGCGGGGGGGCCTGCGCAGTATTTT. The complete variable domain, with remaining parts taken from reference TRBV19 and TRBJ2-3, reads DGGITQSPKYLFRKEGQNVTLSCEQNLNHDAMYWYRQDPGQGLRLIYYSQIVNDFQKGDIAEGYSVSREKKESFPLTVTSAQKNPTAFYLCASSLLAGGPAQYFGPGTRLTVL.

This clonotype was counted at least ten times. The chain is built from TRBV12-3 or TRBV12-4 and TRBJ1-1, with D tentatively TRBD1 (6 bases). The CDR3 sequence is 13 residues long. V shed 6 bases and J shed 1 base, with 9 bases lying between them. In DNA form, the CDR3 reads TGTGCCAGCAGGGACAGTCAGAACACTGAAGCTTTCTTT. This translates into CASRDSQNTEAFF.